One and the same sample provided the 31 T cell receptor beta chains below, sequenced in a study of T cell responses to AZD1222 COVID-19 vaccine. Data came from immunoSEQ multiplex PCR; TCRdb stores just in-frame clones and leaves some out. The table shows about 120,000 clones, with around 90% occurring only once. The material sequenced was peripheral blood, taken on day 0 of MenACWY control vaccination. Every receptor here comes from an adult in good health.

This clone was observed once. The chain couples TRBV2 to TRBJ1-5; 8 positions agree with TRBD1. Trimming took 7 bases from V and 3 from J; bases not matched to a gene: 5. The CDR3 runs 14 residues. CDR1 is SNHLY, CDR2 FYNNEI, per germline. CDR3 amino acids: CASKKDRDNQPQHF. CDR3 nucleotides: TGTGCCAGCAAGAAGGACAGGGACAATCAGCCCCAGCATTTT.

The V gene is TRBV5-5, the J gene TRBJ2-1; tentatively, D is TRBD2 (7 bases). With 1 base removed from V and 8 bases from J, the gap between germline ends came to 13 bases. This CDR3 has 14 amino acids. Germline V lookup: CDR1 SGHKS, CDR2 YYEKEE (reference sequence). CDR3 sequence: CASSLPGGGDEQFF. The CDR3 nucleotides read TGTGCCAGCAGCTTGCCGGGGGGCGGCGATGAGCAGTTCTTC.

CDR3 nucleotides: TGTGCCAGCAGTTACAGCCAGTACAATGAGCAGTTCTTC. Its protein product is CASSYSQYNEQFF. The chain joins TRBV6-5 to TRBJ2-1; no firm D call. The CDR3 covers 13 residues. Germline V CDR1 and CDR2: MNHEY, SVGAGI. The ends were cut back, 2 bases at V and 4 bases at J, with 6 bases in the middle.

V and J are TRBV7-9 and TRBJ2-3, with D unclear. Germline V gives CDR1 SEHNR, CDR2 FQNEAQ (reference sequence). This CDR3 is 12 amino acids long. Trimming took 8 bases from V and 2 from J, leaving 8 bases between them. This chain's CDR3 is CASLKDTDTQYF. The DNA for the CDR3 is TGTGCCAGCCTAAAGGACACAGATACGCAGTATTTT.

The rearrangement links TRBV10-2 to TRBJ2-1; no clear D. The CDR3 runs 16 residues. The germline CDR1 and CDR2 sequences are WSHSY and SAAADI. V lost 3 bases, J lost 7 bases, and 19 bases lay in between. The CDR3 nucleotides read TGCGCCAGCAGTGAAGATCGGTTCGTAGGGATGAATGAGCAGTTCTTC. It specifies CASSEDRFVGMNEQFF.

The CDR3 bases are TGCGCCAGCACACTAGCGGGGATGAACACCGGGGAGCTGTTTTTT. It specifies CASTLAGMNTGELFF. The genes are TRBV5-1 and TRBJ2-2; 10 nucleotides match TRBD2. The CDR3 has 15 residues. V was pared by 6 bases and J by 1 base, with 3 bases of the junction left unmatched. CDR1 SGHRS and CDR2 YFSETQ come from the germline V gene.

The chain joins TRBV6-5 to TRBJ1-6; 7 bases line up with TRBD1. CDR1 is MNHEY and CDR2 is SVGAGI in the germline V gene. After removal of 5 bases from V and 1 base from J, the junction contained 2 bases not matched to a gene. This CDR3 comprises 15 residues. The CDR3 reads CASSRDSSYNSPLHF. CDR3 DNA sequence: TGTGCCAGCAGTAGGGACAGTTCCTATAATTCACCCCTCCACTTT.

Worth noting for this clone: The same CDR3 can be traced to other DNA sequences in this sample. The gene calls are TRBV27 and TRBJ1-1, with D possibly being TRBD1 (5 bases). Germline assignment: CDR1 MNHEY and CDR2 SMNVEV (reference sequence). The CDR3 covers 14 residues. The V gene lost 2 bases and the J gene lost 0 bases, with 7 bases spanning the gap. CDR3: CASSLGGLNTEAFF. The CDR3 bases are TGTGCCAGCAGTTTAGGGGGATTGAACACTGAAGCTTTCTTT.

This clone showed up just a few times. The V call is TRBV2, the J call TRBJ1-6; 7 bases match TRBD1. The germline V gene encodes CDR1 SNHLY and CDR2 FYNNEI. V lost 6 bases to trimming and J lost 10 bases; unmatched junction nucleotides: 15. The CDR3 runs 16 residues. The DNA of the CDR3 is TGTGCCAGCAGAGACAGGGAAAATCTGTCGGGCTCACCCCTCCACTTT. This codes for CASRDRENLSGSPLHF.

This clone is medium-sized by share. CDR3 region: CASSLDSHYSNQPQHF. The CDR3 coding sequence is TGTGCCAGCAGTTTGGACAGTCATTATAGCAATCAGCCCCAGCATTTT. V usage is TRBV27 and J usage is TRBJ1-5; weak D call: TRBD1 (6 bases). The CDR3 is 16 amino acids. The germline V and J ends were trimmed by 3 bases and 0 bases, with 12 bases remaining between them. CDR1 is MNHEY, CDR2 SMNVEV, per germline (reference sequence).

The genes are TRBV6-6 and TRBJ2-7, with 7 bases lining up with TRBD1. CDR1 MNHNY and CDR2 SVGAGI come from the germline V gene (reference sequence). The V segment lost 5 bases and the J segment 5 bases; nucleotides outside the gene matches: 9. This CDR3 is 14 amino acids long. CDR3 region: CASSQTTGFHEQYF. DNA of the CDR3: TGTGCCAGCAGTCAGACGACAGGGTTCCACGAGCAGTACTTC.

The V call is TRBV20-1, the J call TRBJ1-4; tentatively, D is TRBD1 (5 bases). V dropped 3 bases and J dropped 3 bases, with 14 bases sitting between them. CDR1 DFQATT and CDR2 SNEGSKA come from the germline V gene (reference sequence). The CDR3 has 15 residues. The CDR3 region has the DNA TGCAGTGCTAGTTATCAGGGTATACCTAATGAAAAACTGTTTTTT. Encoded protein: CSASYQGIPNEKLFF.

This chain joins TRBV2 and TRBJ2-3; D remains ambiguous. Germline values: CDR1 SNHLY, CDR2 FYNNEI. The CDR3 is 15 amino acids. V was cut by 5 bases and J by 5 bases, with 17 bases left in between. The CDR3 bases are TGTGCCAGCAGTTCTCTCGACAAGGCCCTAGATACGCAGTATTTT. Translating it yields CASSSLDKALDTQYF.

DNA for the CDR3: TGTGCCAGCAGCTCGAGGACAGGAGGTAATTCACCCCTCCACTTT. Amino acid sequence: CASSSRTGGNSPLHF. V and J are TRBV11-2 and TRBJ1-6, with 7 bases matching TRBD1. V shed 4 bases and J 6 bases; nucleotides not matched to a gene: 6. The germline gives CDR1 SGHAT, CDR2 FQNNGV. The CDR3 totals 15 residues.

In nucleotides, the CDR3 is TGTGCCAGCAGCCACCGGACAGGGGGCCCCTACAATGAGCAGTTCTTC. It yields the protein CASSHRTGGPYNEQFF. The chain employs TRBV7-9 and TRBJ2-1; 11 positions match TRBD1. In germline, CDR1 is SEHNR, CDR2 FQNEAQ (reference sequence). There are 16 residues in the CDR3. J lost 2 bases, V lost 5 bases, and 5 bases had no gene match. Combining the CDR3 with reference TRBV7-9 and TRBJ2-1 gives the whole variable domain DTGVSQNPRHKITKRGQNVTFRCDPISEHNRLYWYRQTLGQGPEFLTYFQNEAQLEKSRLLSDRFSAERPKGSFSTLEIQRTEQGDSAMYLCASSHRTGGPYNEQFFGPGTRLTVL.

The rearrangement joins TRBV28 to TRBJ1-1; 8 nucleotides line up with TRBD1. Germline trimming cut 7 bases from V and 4 bases from J; bases unmatched to any gene: 2. CDR3 size: 12 residues. The germline gives CDR1 MDHEN, CDR2 SYDVKM. The CDR3 DNA sequence: TGTGCCAGCAAGGACAGGGTCACTGAAGCTTTCTTT. It encodes CASKDRVTEAFF.

This clone was seen only once. One end of the junction varies from germline; a read error may be responsible. The rearrangement links TRBV7-9 to TRBJ1-5; TRBD1 is a possible D gene (5 bases). In germline, CDR1 is SEHNR, CDR2 FQNEAQ (reference sequence). The CDR3 contains 14 residues. In DNA, the CDR3 is TGTGCCAGCAGTTTAGGAGGGGACAATCAGCCCCAGCATTTT. Its translation: CASSLGGDNQPQHF.

This rearrangement joins TRBV6-6 to TRBJ2-5, with 7 bases that match TRBD2. CDR1 and CDR2 from the germline V gene are MNHNY and SVGAGI (reference sequence). V was clipped by 1 base and J by 1 base; unmatched bases: 3. This CDR3 has 15 residues. The CDR3: CASSYFRGVQETQYF. CDR3 DNA sequence: TGTGCCAGCAGTTACTTCCGGGGGGTCCAAGAGACCCAGTACTTC.

The chain is built from TRBV28 and TRBJ1-2; D perhaps matches TRBD1 (6 bases). CDR3 size: 14 residues. CDR1 and CDR2 (germline): MDHEN, SYDVKM. The V and J ends lost 2 bases and 4 bases respectively, with 11 bases between them. This CDR3 is CASSLRQDIYGYTF. The CDR3 DNA is TGTGCCAGCAGTTTACGACAGGACATCTATGGCTACACCTTC.

V and J are TRBV9 and TRBJ2-3; D is uncertain. Trimming pared 4 bases from V and 2 bases from J, leaving 11 bases between. This CDR3 has 14 residues. Germline values: CDR1 SGDLS, CDR2 YYNGEE. The CDR3 DNA reads TGTGCCAGCAGCCCAATGGGGTTCACAGATACGCAGTATTTT. Protein sequence: CASSPMGFTDTQYF. The whole variable domain, filled in from reference TRBV9 and TRBJ2-3, reads DSGVTQTPKHLITATGQRVTLRCSPRSGDLSVYWYQQSLDQGLQFLIQYYNGEERAKGNILERFSAQQFPDLHSELNLSSLELGDSALYFCASSPMGFTDTQYFGPGTRLTVL.

This clone came up once. V gene TRBV12-3 or TRBV12-4 combines with J gene TRBJ2-5; 7 bases match TRBD2. The CDR3 has 12 amino acids. Trimming removed 5 bases from V and 7 bases from J; junction bases left unmatched: 4. The CDR3 protein is CASSEQRGTQYF. As DNA, the CDR3 is TGTGCCAGCAGTGAGCAGCGGGGGACCCAGTACTTC.

The chain combines TRBV11-3 with TRBJ2-1; 7 nucleotides match TRBD1. The CDR3 consists of 16 residues. The germline gives CDR1 SGHNT, CDR2 YENEEA. With 5 bases clipped from V and 3 bases from J, the junction kept 10 bases outside the gene matches. The DNA of the CDR3 is TGTGCCAGCAGCCGATTCGGGACAGAAAACTACAATGAGCAGTTCTTC. Translation: CASSRFGTENYNEQFF.

The rearrangement joins TRBV7-9 to TRBJ2-7; 13 bases align to TRBD2. The CDR3 length is 17 residues. Germline assignment: CDR1 SEHNR and CDR2 FQNEAQ (reference sequence). Trimming at V came to 5 bases and at J to 2 bases, leaving 9 bases not matched to a gene. The CDR3 protein is CASSNTGTSGTTYEQYF. In DNA, the CDR3 is TGTGCCAGCAGCAACACCGGGACTAGCGGGACGACCTACGAGCAGTACTTC.

The chain uses TRBV7-9 and TRBJ2-7; D remains unclear. Germline V gives CDR1 SEHNR, CDR2 FQNEAQ (reference sequence). This CDR3 has 14 amino acids. V was pared by 4 bases and J by 4 bases, with 14 bases between. The CDR3 loop reads CASSSLQYPYEQYV. CDR3 sequence (DNA): TGTGCCAGCAGCTCACTCCAATACCCTTACGAGCAGTACGTC.

In this sample, this clone turned up once. The chain uses TRBV19 and TRBJ1-6, with TRBD1 identical over 7 bases. This CDR3 has 15 amino acids. Trimming cost V 5 bases and J 10 bases; bases outside gene matches: 11. Looked up from germline, CDR1 is LNHDA and CDR2 is SQIVND (reference sequence). In DNA, the CDR3 is TGTGCCAGTAGTCCGGGGACAGCCCGCAAGTCACCCCTCCACTTT. Translation gives CASSPGTARKSPLHF.

This clone has only a few counts. The chain joins TRBV27 to TRBJ1-6; D call uncertain. The V gene lost 6 bases and the J gene lost 3 bases, with 15 bases spanning the gap. This CDR3 is 16 amino acids long. In germline, CDR1 is MNHEY, CDR2 SMNVEV (reference sequence). In nucleotides, the CDR3 is TGTGCCAGCAGCCCCAGACGTGGAGACTATAATTCACCCCTCCACTTT. It specifies CASSPRRGDYNSPLHF.

J is TRBJ1-3 and V is TRBV6-5; no clear D gene. The CDR3 is 15 amino acids. The V end was cut by 7 bases, the J end by 0 bases, with 13 bases between. The germline CDR1 and CDR2 sequences are MNHEY and SVGAGI. The CDR3 region is CASNHDSSSGNTIYF. The DNA for the CDR3 is TGTGCCAGCAACCACGACTCCAGCTCTGGAAACACCATATATTTT.

J is TRBJ2-5 and V is TRBV5-1; 8 bases fit TRBD1. This CDR3 spans 16 amino acids. Trimming removed 3 bases from V and 3 bases from J; junction bases left unmatched: 10. Germline CDR1 reads SGHRS; CDR2 reads YFSETQ. In DNA form, the CDR3 reads TGCGCCAGCAGCTCAACGACAGGGGTTGGGGAAGAGACCCAGTACTTC. Residues: CASSSTTGVGEETQYF.

The chain has TRBV3-1 (or the pseudogene TRBV3-2) and TRBJ1-5, with D perhaps TRBD1 (6 bases). Germline values: CDR1 LGHDT, CDR2 YNNKEL (reference sequence). This CDR3 is 16 amino acids long. Trimming took 1 base from V and 3 from J, leaving 13 bases between them. Here the CDR3 reads CASSQGDNLLNQPQHF. CDR3 DNA: TGTGCCAGCAGCCAAGGGGACAACCTGCTCAATCAGCCCCAGCATTTT.

V is TRBV18 and J is TRBJ1-4, with D tentatively TRBD1 (6 bases). Trimming pared 0 bases from V and 6 bases from J, leaving 11 bases between. This CDR3 has 15 residues. Germline V CDR1 and CDR2: KGHSH, LQKENI. CDR3 in amino acids: CASSPPGRGDEKLFF. CDR3 DNA sequence: TGTGCCAGCTCACCACCAGGAAGGGGGGATGAAAAACTGTTTTTT.

The chain carries TRBV18 and TRBJ1-1, with D hard to call. The germline V gene has CDR1 KGHSH and CDR2 LQKENI. This CDR3 is 15 amino acids long. Trimming stripped 3 bases from V and 1 base from J, with 12 bases between. The CDR3 region has the DNA TGTGCCAGCTCACCGCAGGTTTCCACGAACACTGAAGCTTTCTTT. Protein product: CASSPQVSTNTEAFF.